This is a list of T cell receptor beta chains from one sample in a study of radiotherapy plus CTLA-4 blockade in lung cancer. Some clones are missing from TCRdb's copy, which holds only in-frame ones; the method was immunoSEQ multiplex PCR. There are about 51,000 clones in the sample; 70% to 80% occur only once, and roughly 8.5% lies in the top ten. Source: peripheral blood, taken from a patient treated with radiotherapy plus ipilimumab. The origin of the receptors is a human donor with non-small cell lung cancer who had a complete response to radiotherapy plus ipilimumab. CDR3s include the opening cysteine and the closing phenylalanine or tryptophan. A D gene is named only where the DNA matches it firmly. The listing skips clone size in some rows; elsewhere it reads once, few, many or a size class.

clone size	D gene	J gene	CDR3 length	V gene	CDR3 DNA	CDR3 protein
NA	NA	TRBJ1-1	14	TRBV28	TGTGCCAGCAGTCTCCCGGGGGGGAACACTGAAGCTTTCTTT	CASSLPGGNTEAFF
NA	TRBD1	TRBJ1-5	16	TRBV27	TGTGCCAGCAGGGGGCTAGGACAGGCACGGAGTCAGCCCCAGCATTTT	CASRGLGQARSQPQHF
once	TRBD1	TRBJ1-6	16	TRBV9	TGTGCCAGCAGCGCAGGGGGGAGCAGGGGAAATTCACCCCTCCACTTT	CASSAGGSRGNSPLHF
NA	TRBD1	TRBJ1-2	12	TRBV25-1	TGTGCCAGCAGTGATCAGGGGGATGGCTACACCTTC	CASSDQGDGYTF
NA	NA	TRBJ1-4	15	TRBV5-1	TGCGCCAGCAGCCCTATCGGGGGGAGCAACGAAAAACTGTTTTTT	CASSPIGGSNEKLFF
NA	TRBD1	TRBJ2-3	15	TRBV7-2	TGTGCCAGCAGCTCCGGACAGGGGACTTGGGATACGCAGTATTTT	CASSSGQGTWDTQYF
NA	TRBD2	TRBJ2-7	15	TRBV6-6	TGTGCCAGCAGGGTACTAGCGGGAGGGTCCTACGAGCAGTACTTC	CASRVLAGGSYEQYF
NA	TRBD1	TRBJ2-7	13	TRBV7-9	TGTGCCAGCAGCCCGGGACAGAGTTACGAGCAGTACTTC	CASSPGQSYEQYF
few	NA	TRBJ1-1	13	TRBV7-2	TGTGCCAGCAGCTTCCGGAGGAGCACTGAAGCTTTCTTT	CASSFRRSTEAFF
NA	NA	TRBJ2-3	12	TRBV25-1	TGTGCCAGCAGACCCCCCCGGGATACGCAGTATTTT	CASRPPRDTQYF
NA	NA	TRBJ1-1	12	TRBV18	TGTGCCAGCTCACCACTTGGGGCAGAAGCTTTCTTT	CASSPLGAEAFF
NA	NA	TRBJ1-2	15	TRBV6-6	TGTGCCAGCAGTTACTCGAGGGCAGACAACTATGGCTACACCTTC	CASSYSRADNYGYTF
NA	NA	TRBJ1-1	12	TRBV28	TGTGCCAGCTCAACGGGGAACACTGAAGCTTTCTTT	CASSTGNTEAFF
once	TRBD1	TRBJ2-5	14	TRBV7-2	TGTGCCAGCAGCCAGGACAGGGGTGGAGAGACCCAGTACTTC	CASSQDRGGETQYF
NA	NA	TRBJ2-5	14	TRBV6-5	TGTGCCAGCACGAATCCAGGGATCCAAGAGACCCAGTACTTC	CASTNPGIQETQYF
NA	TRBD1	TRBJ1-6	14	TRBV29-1	TGCAGCGTTCTAACGGGACAGGGGCTGGGGGCCCTCCACTTT	CSVLTGQGLGALHF
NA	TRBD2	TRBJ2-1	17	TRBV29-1	TGCAGCGTCGACATAGTCGCCGGGGGGGCCTTCTACAATGAGCAGTTCTTC	CSVDIVAGGAFYNEQFF
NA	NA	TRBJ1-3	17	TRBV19	TGTGCCAGTAGTATAAGAGCCCTGACAGGATCTGGAAACACCATATATTTT	CASSIRALTGSGNTIYF
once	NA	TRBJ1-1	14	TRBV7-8	TGTGCCAGCAGCTTAACGAGGGGAGGCACTGAAGCTTTCTTT	CASSLTRGGTEAFF
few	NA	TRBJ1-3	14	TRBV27	TGTGCCAGCCGGGGGGCCGCGGTAGGAAACACCATATATTTT	CASRGAAVGNTIYF
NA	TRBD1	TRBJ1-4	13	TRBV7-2	TGTGCCAGCAGCTTCCCCGGGACAGGGGTACTGTTTTTT	CASSFPGTGVLFF
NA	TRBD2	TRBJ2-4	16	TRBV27	TGTGCCAGCAGTGAACGCTTCGGGGGGGCCAAAAACATTCAGTACTTC	CASSERFGGAKNIQYF
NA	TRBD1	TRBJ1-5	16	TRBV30	TGTGCCTGGAGCCCCCAGACAGGGGGTAGCAATCAGCCCCAGCATTTT	CAWSPQTGGSNQPQHF
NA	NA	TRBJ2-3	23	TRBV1	NA	CTNSIWASGNRDYIHSHIRKQYF
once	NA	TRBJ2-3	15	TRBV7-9	TGTGCCAGCAGCTCCGACCAGGGGAGCACAGATACGCAGTATTTT	CASSSDQGSTDTQYF
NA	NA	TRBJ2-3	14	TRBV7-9	TGTGCCAGCAGCTTTGTACCCCTACAGGATACGCAGTATTTT	CASSFVPLQDTQYF
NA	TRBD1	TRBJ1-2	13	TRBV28	TGTGCCAGCAGACCCGGGACAGGTGGTGGCTACACCTTC	CASRPGTGGGYTF
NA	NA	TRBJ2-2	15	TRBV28	TGTGCCAGCAGTTTAAGACAGTTGGAATCCGGGGAGCTGTTTTTT	CASSLRQLESGELFF